The entry below describes one T cell receptor beta chain. The antigen is not known. The sample comes from a study of early T cells in non-severe SARS-CoV-2 infection. Across the study: The input, bulk RNA from unsorted whole blood, was sequenced, and chains were unpaired. Study-wide results and limits: Comparison of clonotypes with VDJdb favored anti-spike CD8 responses while missing private and CD4 specificities.

Unique molecular identifiers tagged individual cDNA molecules. TCRdb redid the calling of the 5' RACE reads with MiXCR, one entry per CDR3 protein. The table shows around 83,000 distinct CDR3 sequences, with approximately 12% occurring only once. Trimming cost V 6 bases and J 1 base, with 12 bases left between them. Germline V gene sequence: CDR1 ENHRY, CDR2 SYGVKD. The CDR3 length is 15 residues. Sequenced here: whole blood, sampled at baseline. The TCR comes from an adult who was a healthcare worker with PCR-confirmed SARS-CoV-2 infection or an uninfected control (not recorded which). J is TRBJ2-2 and V is TRBV10-3; D not certain. The CDR3: CAISWTAQNTGELFF. The CDR3 DNA sequence: TGTGCCATCAGCTGGACGGCCCAGAACACCGGGGAGCTGTTTTTT.